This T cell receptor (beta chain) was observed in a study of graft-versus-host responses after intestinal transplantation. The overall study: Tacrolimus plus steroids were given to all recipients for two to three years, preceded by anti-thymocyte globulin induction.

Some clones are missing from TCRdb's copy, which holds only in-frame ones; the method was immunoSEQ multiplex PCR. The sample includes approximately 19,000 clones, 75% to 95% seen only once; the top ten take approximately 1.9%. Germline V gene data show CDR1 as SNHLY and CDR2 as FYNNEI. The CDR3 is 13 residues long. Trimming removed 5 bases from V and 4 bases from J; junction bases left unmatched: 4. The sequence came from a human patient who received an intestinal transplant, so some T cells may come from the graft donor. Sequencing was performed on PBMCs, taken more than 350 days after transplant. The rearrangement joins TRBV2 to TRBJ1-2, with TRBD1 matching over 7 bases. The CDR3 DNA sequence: TGTGCCAGCAGTTCCCGACAGGGCTATGGCTACACCTTC. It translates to CASSSRQGYGYTF.